Shown below are 8 T cell receptor beta chains from a single sample sequenced in a study of cytomegalovirus exposure and HLA in healthy donors. The PCR contained 60 Vbeta and 13 Jbeta primers. Clones were read by immunoSEQ multiplex PCR, and TCRdb kept only the in-frame ones, dropping some. The table records 90,000 to 110,000 clones, nearly 85% of them present only once. The sequenced material came from PBMCs. The receptors stem from a man younger than 35 in good health and CMV-seronegative.

V gene TRBV30 combines with J gene TRBJ1-1; maybe TRBD1 (5 bases). CDR1 is GTSNPN and CDR2 is SVGIG in the germline V gene (reference sequence). The CDR3 has 11 amino acids. V lost 4 bases to trimming and J lost 7 bases, with 10 bases between them. CDR3 region: CAWTGGIEAFF. The CDR3 nucleotides are TGTGCCTGGACCGGGGGGATTGAAGCTTTCTTT.

This rearrangement joins TRBV19 to TRBJ2-7, with 11 bases fitting TRBD2. V lost 5 bases to trimming and J lost 1 base; unmatched junction nucleotides: 4. The CDR3 sequence is 15 residues long. CDR1 LNHDA and CDR2 SQIVND come from the germline V gene (reference sequence). The CDR3 loop is CASSLAGGSSYEQYF. In DNA form, the CDR3 reads TGTGCCAGTAGTCTAGCGGGAGGCAGTTCCTACGAGCAGTACTTC.

This chain joins TRBV10-3 and TRBJ1-2, with 7 nucleotides matching TRBD1. Germline CDR1 reads ENHRY; CDR2 reads SYGVKD. Trimming cost V 6 bases and J 0 bases; bases outside gene matches: 7. The CDR3 extends over 15 amino acids. CDR3 sequence reads: CAIRVRDRSNYGYTF. For the CDR3, the DNA is TGTGCCATCAGGGTCCGGGACAGATCTAACTATGGCTACACCTTC.

The V gene is TRBV27, the J gene TRBJ2-5; 8 nucleotides match TRBD2. The CDR3 has 16 residues. V gave up 5 bases and J gave up 2 bases; unmatched junction bases: 10. Germline lookup yields CDR1 MNHEY and CDR2 SMNVEV (reference sequence). The CDR3 protein is CASSRGLAGEQETQYF. The CDR3 nucleotides read TGTGCCAGCAGTCGTGGTCTAGCGGGCGAGCAAGAGACCCAGTACTTC.

This sequence joins TRBV7-9 and TRBJ2-7; D is perhaps TRBD1 (5 bases). CDR1 and CDR2 from the germline V gene are SEHNR and FQNEAQ (reference sequence). Deletions cut 2 bases from V and 3 bases from J, with 8 bases between. The CDR3 runs to 13 residues. CDR3: CASSLRQYYEQYF. CDR3 DNA: TGTGCCAGCAGCTTACGACAGTACTACGAGCAGTACTTC. The full variable domain, its missing parts supplied by reference TRBV7-9 and TRBJ2-7, is DTGVSQNPRHKITKRGQNVTFRCDPISEHNRLYWYRQTLGQGPEFLTYFQNEAQLEKSRLLSDRFSAERPKGSFSTLEIQRTEQGDSAMYLCASSLRQYYEQYFGPGTRLTVT.

The J gene is TRBJ1-2, the V gene TRBV7-2, with a weak D call TRBD1 (5 bases). Trimming shortened V by 5 bases and J by 1 base, and 14 bases separated the two germline ends. Germline CDR1 is SGHTA and CDR2 is FQGNSA. The CDR3 has 15 amino acids. The CDR3 DNA sequence: TGTGCCAGCAGCGCAATGGGGGGGGATAACTATGGCTACACCTTC. Translating gives CASSAMGGDNYGYTF.

J is TRBJ1-2 and V is TRBV19; D possibly corresponds to TRBD1 (5 bases). Trimming removed 5 bases from V and 3 bases from J, with 10 bases in between. The CDR3 runs 13 residues. Germline CDR1 and CDR2: LNHDA and SQIVND (reference sequence). The CDR3 coding sequence is TGTGCCAGTAGTCGCGACAGCTACTATGGCTACACCTTC. It encodes CASSRDSYYGYTF. The full variable domain, in which reference TRBV19 and TRBJ1-2 provide the parts outside the CDR3, is DGGITQSPKYLFRKEGQNVTLSCEQNLNHDAMYWYRQDPGQGLRLIYYSQIVNDFQKGDIAEGYSVSREKKESFPLTVTSAQKNPTAFYLCASSRDSYYGYTFGSGTRLTVV.

V usage is TRBV27 and J usage is TRBJ2-6; TRBD1 aligns across 7 bases. V dropped 1 base and J dropped 2; count of bases not matched to a gene: 17. Looked up from germline, CDR1 is MNHEY and CDR2 is SMNVEV (reference sequence). The CDR3 has 21 amino acids. The CDR3 nucleotides read TGTGCCAGCAGTTTATTTGGACCCAACAGGGGTACAGTGACTGGGGCCAACGTCCTGACTTTC. It codes for CASSLFGPNRGTVTGANVLTF.